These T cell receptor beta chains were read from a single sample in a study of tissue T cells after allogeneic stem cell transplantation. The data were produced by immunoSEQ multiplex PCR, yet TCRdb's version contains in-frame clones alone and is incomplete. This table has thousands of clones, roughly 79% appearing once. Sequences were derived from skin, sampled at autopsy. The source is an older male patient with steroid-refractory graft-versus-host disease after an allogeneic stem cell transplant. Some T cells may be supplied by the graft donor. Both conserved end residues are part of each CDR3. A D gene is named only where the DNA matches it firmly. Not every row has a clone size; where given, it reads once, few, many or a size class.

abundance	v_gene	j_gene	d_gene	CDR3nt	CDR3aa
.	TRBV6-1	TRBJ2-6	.	TGTGCCAGCAGTGAAGCTTGGAACTCTGGGGCCAACGTCCTGACTTTC	CASSEAWNSGANVLTF
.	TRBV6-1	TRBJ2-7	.	TGTGCCAGCAGTGAAGGGCCCAGATACTACGAGCAGTACTTC	CASSEGPRYYEQYF
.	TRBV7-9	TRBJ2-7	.	TGTGCCAGCAGCTTCGAGACCGAGCAGTACTTC	CASSFETEQYF
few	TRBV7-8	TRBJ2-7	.	TGTGCCAGCAGTTACCGGGGCGACCTGTCCTACGAGCAGTACTTC	CASSYRGDLSYEQYF
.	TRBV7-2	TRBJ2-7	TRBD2	TGTGCCAGCAGCTTAGACCCTAGCGGGACCTACGAGCAGTACTTC	CASSLDPSGTYEQYF
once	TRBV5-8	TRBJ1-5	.	TGTGCCAGCAGCTTAGGGCAGCCCCAGCATTTT	CASSLGQPQHF
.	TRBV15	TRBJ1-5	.	TGTGCCACCAGCGGAGAAAATCAGCCCCAGCATTTT	CATSGENQPQHF
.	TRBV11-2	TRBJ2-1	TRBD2	TGTGCCAGCACGTTAGCGGGAGACACTAATGAGCAGTTCTTC	CASTLAGDTNEQFF
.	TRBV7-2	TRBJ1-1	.	TGTGCCAGCAGCCCCAGCCTGGGGACTGAAGCTTTCTTT	CASSPSLGTEAFF
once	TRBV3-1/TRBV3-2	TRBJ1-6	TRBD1	TGTGCCAGCAGCCCGTACAGGGGGCGCGTTTCCTATAATTCACCCCTCCACTTT	CASSPYRGRVSYNSPLHF
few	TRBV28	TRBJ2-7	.	TGTGCCAGCAGTTTATCGGGATACGAGCAGTACTTC	CASSLSGYEQYF
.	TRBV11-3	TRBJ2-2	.	TGTGCCAGCAGCCCAAAACCCGGGGAGCTGTTTTTT	CASSPKPGELFF
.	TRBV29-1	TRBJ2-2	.	TGCAGCGTTGCCGGACACCTGAACACCGGGGAGCTGTTTTTT	CSVAGHLNTGELFF
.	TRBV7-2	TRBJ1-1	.	TGTGCCAGCAGCTTAGCGTTCCTATCGGGGAACACTGAAGCTTTCTTT	CASSLAFLSGNTEAFF
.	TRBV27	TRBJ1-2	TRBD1	TGTGCCAGCAGTCTCGGACAGGGCGGAAACGGCTACACCTTC	CASSLGQGGNGYTF
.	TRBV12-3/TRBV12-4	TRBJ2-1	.	TGTGCCAGCAGCTTGCTTGGATTCAATGAGCAGTTCTTC	CASSLLGFNEQFF
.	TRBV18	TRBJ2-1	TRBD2	TGTGCCAGCTCACCGGGACTAGCGGGGGTCTACAATGAGCAGTTCTTC	CASSPGLAGVYNEQFF
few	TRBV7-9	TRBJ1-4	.	TGTGCCAGCAGACTCGCTTTTGGGGAAAAACTGTTTTTT	CASRLAFGEKLFF
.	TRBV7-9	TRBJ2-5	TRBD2	TGTGCCAGCAGCCCCCCCTTGCGGGGGGGAGAGACCCAGTACTTC	CASSPPLRGGETQYF
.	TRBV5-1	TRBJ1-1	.	TGCGCCAGCAGCTTGGAGGGAGGGAACACTGAAGCTTTCTTT	CASSLEGGNTEAFF
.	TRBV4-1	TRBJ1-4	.	TGCGCCAGCAGCCAAGAAAGCTATAATGAAAAACTGTTTTTT	CASSQESYNEKLFF
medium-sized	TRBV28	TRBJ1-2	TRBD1	TGTGCCAGCAGTGAGACAGGGCGCTATGGCTACACCTTC	CASSETGRYGYTF
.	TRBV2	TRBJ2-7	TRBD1	TGTGCCAGTAAACCGACAGGGAGCTACGAGCAGTACTTC	CASKPTGSYEQYF
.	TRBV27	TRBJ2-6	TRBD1	TGTGCCAGCATGGACAGGGTTGGGTCTGGGGCCAACGTCCTGACTTTC	CASMDRVGSGANVLTF